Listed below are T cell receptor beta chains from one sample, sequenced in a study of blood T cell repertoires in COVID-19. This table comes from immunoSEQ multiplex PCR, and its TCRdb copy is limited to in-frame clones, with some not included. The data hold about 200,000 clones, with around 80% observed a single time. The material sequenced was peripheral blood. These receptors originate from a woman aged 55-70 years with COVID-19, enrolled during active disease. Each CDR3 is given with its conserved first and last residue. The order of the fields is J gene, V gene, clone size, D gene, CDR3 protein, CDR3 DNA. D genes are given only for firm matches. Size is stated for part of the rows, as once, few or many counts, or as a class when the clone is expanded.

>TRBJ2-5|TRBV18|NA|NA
CASSRSRRQETQYF
TGTGCCAGCTCAAGGAGTCGGCGGCAAGAGACCCAGTACTTC
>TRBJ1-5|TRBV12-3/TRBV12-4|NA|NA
CASSFGSNQPQHF
TGTGCCAGCAGTTTCGGGAGCAATCAGCCCCAGCATTTT
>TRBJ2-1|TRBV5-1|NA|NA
CASSPSGDTYNEQFF
TGCGCCAGCAGCCCATCCGGGGATACTTACAATGAGCAGTTCTTC
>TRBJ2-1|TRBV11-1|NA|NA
CASGAENVPYNEQFF
TGTGCCAGCGGGGCGGAGAACGTTCCCTACAATGAGCAGTTCTTC
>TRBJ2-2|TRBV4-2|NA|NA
CASSQGLDIYTGELFF
TGTGCCAGCAGCCAAGGACTGGATATTTACACCGGGGAGCTGTTTTTT
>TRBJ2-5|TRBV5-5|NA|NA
CASSLDRGGQETQYF
TGTGCCAGCAGCTTGGACAGGGGAGGCCAAGAGACCCAGTACTTC
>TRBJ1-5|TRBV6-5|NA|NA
CASTGAVFQPQHF
TGTGCCAGCACTGGTGCAGTCTTCCAGCCCCAGCATTTT
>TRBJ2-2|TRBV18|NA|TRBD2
CASSLAGYTGELFF
TGTGCCAGCTCACTAGCGGGGTACACCGGGGAGCTGTTTTTT
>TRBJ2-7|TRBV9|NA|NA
CASSVAPTDTYEQYF
TGTGCCAGCAGCGTAGCCCCGACAGATACCTACGAGCAGTACTTC
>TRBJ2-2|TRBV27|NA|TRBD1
CASSSGQGSGELFF
TGTGCCAGCAGTTCCGGACAGGGTTCGGGGGAGCTGTTTTTT
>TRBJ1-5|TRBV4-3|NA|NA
CASSQDFAGPNQPQHF
TGCGCCAGCAGCCAAGATTTTGCGGGGCCTAATCAGCCCCAGCATTTT
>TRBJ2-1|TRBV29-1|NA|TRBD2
CSVVGGGEANEQFF
TGCAGCGTCGTGGGGGGAGGGGAAGCCAATGAGCAGTTCTTC
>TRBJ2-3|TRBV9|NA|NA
CASNVDGTYPGTQYF
TGTGCCAGCAACGTAGACGGGACATATCCCGGTACGCAGTATTTT
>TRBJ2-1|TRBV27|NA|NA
CASSFDERGDNEQFF
TGTGCCAGCAGTTTTGATGAAAGGGGTGACAATGAGCAGTTCTTC
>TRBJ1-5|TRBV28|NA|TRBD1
CASRGDRARGQPQHF
TGTGCCAGCAGGGGGGACAGGGCACGGGGCCAGCCCCAGCATTTT
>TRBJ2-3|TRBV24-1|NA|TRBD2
CATSGASGALDTQYF
TGTGCCACCAGTGGGGCTAGCGGGGCTTTAGATACGCAGTATTTT
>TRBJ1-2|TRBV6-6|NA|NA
CASSYSSTGLGGYTF
TGTGCCAGCAGTTACTCGTCCACAGGGCTCGGTGGCTACACCTTC
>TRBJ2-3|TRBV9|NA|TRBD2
CASSVETSGGFRDTQYF
TGTGCCAGCAGCGTAGAGACTAGCGGGGGCTTCCGGGATACGCAGTATTTT
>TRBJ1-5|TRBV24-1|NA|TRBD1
CATSDGDRNQPQHF
TGTGCCACCAGTGATGGGGACAGGAATCAGCCCCAGCATTTT
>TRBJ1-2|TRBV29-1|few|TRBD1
CSALGQANYGYTF
TGCAGCGCCTTGGGACAGGCTAACTATGGCTACACCTTC
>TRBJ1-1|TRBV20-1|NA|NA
CSASPPAEAFF
TGCAGTGCTAGCCCCCCGGCTGAAGCTTTCTTT
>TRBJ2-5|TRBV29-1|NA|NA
CSVEDSRETQYF
TGCAGCGTTGAGGACAGTCGGGAGACCCAGTACTTC
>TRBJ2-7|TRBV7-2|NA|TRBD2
CASSPPGLAFYEQYF
TGTGCCAGCAGCCCTCCGGGACTAGCGTTCTACGAGCAGTACTTC
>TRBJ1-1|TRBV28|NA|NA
CASSLFAGDITEAFF
TGTGCCAGCAGTTTATTTGCAGGGGATATCACTGAAGCTTTCTTT
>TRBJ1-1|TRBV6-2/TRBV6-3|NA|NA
CASRPHSALNTEAFF
TGTGCCAGCCGCCCCCACAGTGCCCTGAACACTGAAGCTTTCTTT
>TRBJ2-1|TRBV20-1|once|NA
CSASGAEQFF
TGCAGTGCGTCGGGAGCCGAGCAGTTCTTC
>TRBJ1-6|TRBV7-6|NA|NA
CASSLTSGGGPNNSPLHF
TGTGCCAGCAGCTTAACAAGTGGCGGGGGGCCGAATAATTCACCCCTCCACTTT
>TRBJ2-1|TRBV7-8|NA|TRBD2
CASSLGTSGNEQFF
TGTGCCAGCAGCTTAGGGACTAGCGGCAATGAGCAGTTCTTC
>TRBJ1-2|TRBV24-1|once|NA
CATSGGTDYGYTF
TGTGCCACCAGTGGCGGGACCGACTATGGCTACACCTTC
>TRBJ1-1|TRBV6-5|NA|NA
CASSYSVGATEAFF
TGTGCCAGCAGTTACTCGGTGGGGGCGACTGAAGCTTTCTTT
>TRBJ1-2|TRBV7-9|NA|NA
CASSFQGSNYGYTF
TGTGCCAGCAGCTTCCAGGGATCTAACTATGGCTACACCTTC
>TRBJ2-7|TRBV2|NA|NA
CASSGLAGVGEQYF
TGTGCCAGCAGTGGTCTCGCAGGGGTCGGGGAGCAGTACTTC
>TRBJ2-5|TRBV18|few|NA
CASSPRTVDARSQETQYF
TGTGCCAGCTCACCCCGGACAGTCGACGCACGATCGCAAGAGACCCAGTACTTC
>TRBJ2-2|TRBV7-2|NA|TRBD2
CASSSRVAGVTGTGELFF
TGTGCCAGCAGCTCGCGGGTAGCGGGAGTCACAGGGACCGGGGAGCTGTTTTTT
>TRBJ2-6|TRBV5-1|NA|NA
CASSLRDSLPGANVLTF
TGCGCCAGCAGCTTGCGAGACAGTCTTCCTGGGGCCAACGTCCTGACTTTC
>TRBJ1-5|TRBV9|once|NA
CASSADTNQPQHF
TGTGCCAGCAGCGCTGACACCAATCAGCCCCAGCATTTT
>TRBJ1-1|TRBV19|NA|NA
CASRLTQGPLMNTEAFF
TGTGCCAGTAGGTTGACTCAGGGCCCCCTTATGAACACTGAAGCTTTCTTT
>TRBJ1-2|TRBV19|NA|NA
CASTSSPYGYTF
TGTGCCAGTACCTCCAGTCCCTATGGCTACACCTTC
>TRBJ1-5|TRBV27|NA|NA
CASSLMASNQPQHF
TGTGCCAGCAGTTTGATGGCAAGCAATCAGCCCCAGCATTTT
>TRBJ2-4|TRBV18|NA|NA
CASSPGAIKYF
TGTGCCAGCTCCCCAGGGGCTATTAAATACTTC
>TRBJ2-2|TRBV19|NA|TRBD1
CASGVGQGASGELFF
TGTGCCAGTGGGGTGGGACAGGGGGCTTCCGGGGAGCTGTTTTTT
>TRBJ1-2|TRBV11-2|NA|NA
CASSLRRVGSSYTF
TGTGCCAGCAGCTTACGCAGGGTCGGTAGTAGCTACACCTTC
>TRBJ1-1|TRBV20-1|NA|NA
CSAVPGDGAFF
TGCAGTGCTGTACCAGGGGATGGGGCTTTCTTT
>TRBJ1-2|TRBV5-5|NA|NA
CASSLADSYGYTF
TGTGCCAGCAGCTTGGCCGACAGCTATGGCTACACCTTC
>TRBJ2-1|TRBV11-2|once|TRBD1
CASSLSGGRNEQFF
TGTGCCAGCAGCTTATCAGGGGGCCGCAATGAGCAGTTCTTC
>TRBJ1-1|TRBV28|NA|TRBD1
CASSETGGISYPEAFF
TGTGCCAGCAGTGAAACAGGGGGTATCTCCTATCCTGAAGCTTTCTTT
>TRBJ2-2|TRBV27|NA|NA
CASSLSPRPGTGELFF
TGTGCCAGCAGTTTATCTCCTAGACCCGGCACCGGGGAGCTGTTTTTT
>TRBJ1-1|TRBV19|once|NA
CASKTGNTEAFF
TGTGCCAGTAAAACGGGTAACACTGAAGCTTTCTTT
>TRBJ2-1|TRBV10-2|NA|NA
CASSPQGMNEQFF
TGCGCCAGCAGTCCCCAGGGTATGAATGAGCAGTTCTTC
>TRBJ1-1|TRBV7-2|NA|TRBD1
CASSFFRGLGTEAFF
TGTGCCAGCAGCTTTTTCAGGGGGCTGGGCACTGAAGCTTTCTTT
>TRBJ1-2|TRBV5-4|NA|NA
CATMGKSDGYTF
TGTGCCACAATGGGCAAGTCGGATGGCTACACCTTC
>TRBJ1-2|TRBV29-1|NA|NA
CSVVGGYGYTF
TGCAGCGTTGTCGGCGGCTATGGCTACACCTTC
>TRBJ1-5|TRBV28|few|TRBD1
CASRDRAISYSNQPQHF
TGTGCCAGCCGGGACAGGGCCATAAGCTATAGCAATCAGCCCCAGCATTTT
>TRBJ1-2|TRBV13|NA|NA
CASSLTGNYGYTF
TGTGCCAGCAGCTTAACAGGGAACTATGGCTACACCTTC
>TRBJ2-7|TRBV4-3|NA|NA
CASSQESRGSYEQYF
TGCGCCAGCAGCCAAGAAAGCAGGGGTTCCTACGAGCAGTACTTC
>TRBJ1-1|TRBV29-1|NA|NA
CSVDPGAFF
TGCAGCGTTGATCCGGGGGCTTTCTTT
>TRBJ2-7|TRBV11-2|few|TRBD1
CASSLTFGTGSSYEQYF
TGTGCCAGCAGCTTGACGTTCGGGACAGGGAGCTCCTACGAGCAGTACTTC
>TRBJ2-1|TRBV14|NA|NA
CASSQKRGGAWYNEQFF
TGTGCCAGCAGCCAAAAGAGGGGGGGGGCCTGGTACAATGAGCAGTTCTTC
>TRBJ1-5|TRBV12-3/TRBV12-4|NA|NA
CASSRGEGQPQHF
TGTGCCAGCAGTAGAGGGGAGGGTCAGCCCCAGCATTTT
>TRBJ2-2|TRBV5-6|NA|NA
CASRSLAANTGELFF
TGTGCCAGCAGGTCCCTAGCAGCGAACACCGGGGAGCTGTTTTTT